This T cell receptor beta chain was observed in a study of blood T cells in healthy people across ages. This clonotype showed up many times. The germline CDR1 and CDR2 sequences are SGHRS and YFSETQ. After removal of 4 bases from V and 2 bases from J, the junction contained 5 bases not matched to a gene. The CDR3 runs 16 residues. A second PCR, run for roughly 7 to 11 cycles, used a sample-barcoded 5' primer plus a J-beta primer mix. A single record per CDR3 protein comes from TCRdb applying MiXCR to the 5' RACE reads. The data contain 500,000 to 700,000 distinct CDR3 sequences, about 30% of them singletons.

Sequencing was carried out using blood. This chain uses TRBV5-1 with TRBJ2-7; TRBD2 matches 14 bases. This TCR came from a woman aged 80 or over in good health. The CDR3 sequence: CASSRTGLAGAYEQYF. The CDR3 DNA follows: TGCGCCAGCAGCAGGACGGGACTAGCGGGGGCCTACGAGCAGTACTTC.